The present TCR beta chain was sequenced within a study of blood T cell repertoires in COVID-19. Across the whole study: Acute and convalescent COVID-19 specimens originated in the United States, Italy and Spain.

Repertoires were generated with immunoSEQ multiplex PCR, while TCRdb's copy carries only in-frame clones and drops some. The sample yields about 190,000 clones, less than 80% seen once. The CDR3 has 16 amino acids. J lost 4 bases, V lost 3 bases, and 7 bases had no gene match. Germline V gives CDR1 KGHSH, CDR2 LQKENI. V and J are TRBV18 and TRBJ1-5; 9 bases line up with TRBD1. The sample was peripheral blood. This receptor was taken from a man aged 45-65 years who had recovered from COVID-19. CDR3 coding DNA: TGTGCCAGCTCACCGCAACAACAGGGGGCGAATCAGCCCCAGCATTTT. Translated, it gives CASSPQQQGANQPQHF.